This T cell receptor (beta chain) was sequenced during a study of PD-L1 blockade in urothelial cancer. Study information: Counts from blood samples showed a median of approximately 150,000 T cells. Study-level results: Lower pretreatment blood TCR clonality, under the median, predicted better survival, researchers reported.

The germline V gene encodes CDR1 LGHNA and CDR2 YSLEER. With 4 bases clipped from V and 3 bases from J, the junction kept 3 bases outside the gene matches. The CDR3 length is 14 residues. Time point of the sample: pretreatment peripheral blood. Disease in patients was locally advanced or metastatic urothelial carcinoma. Samples spanned pretreatment and treatment, with 1 to 8 time points per patient. The table came from immunoSEQ multiplex PCR; TCRdb's copy has only in-frame clones and leaves some out. This table has 90,000 to 100,000 clones, 90% appearing once. Turning to this clone: The antigen is not known.

This sample comprised PBMCs, obtained around atezolizumab (anti-PD-L1) treatment. This TCR came from a man aged 60 to 69 with urothelial cancer. The chain combines TRBV4-3 with TRBJ1-2, with 9 bases fitting TRBD1. In DNA, the CDR3 is TGCGCCAGCAGCCCTCGGACAGGGGACTATGGCTACACCTTC. This codes for CASSPRTGDYGYTF.